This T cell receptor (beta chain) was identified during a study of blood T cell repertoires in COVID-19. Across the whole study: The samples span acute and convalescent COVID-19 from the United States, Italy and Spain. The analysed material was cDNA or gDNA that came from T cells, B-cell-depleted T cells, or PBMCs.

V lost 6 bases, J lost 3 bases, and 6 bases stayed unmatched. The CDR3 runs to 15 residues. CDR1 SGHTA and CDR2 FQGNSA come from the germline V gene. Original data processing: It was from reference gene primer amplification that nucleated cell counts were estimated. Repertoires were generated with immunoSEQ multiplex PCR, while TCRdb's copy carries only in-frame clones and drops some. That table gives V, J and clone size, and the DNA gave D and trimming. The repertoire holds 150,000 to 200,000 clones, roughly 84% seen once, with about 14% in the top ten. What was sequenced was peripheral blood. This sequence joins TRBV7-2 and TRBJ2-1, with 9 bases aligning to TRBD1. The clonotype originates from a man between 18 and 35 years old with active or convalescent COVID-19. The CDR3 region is CASRLDRGLYNEQFF. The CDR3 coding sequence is TGTGCCAGCAGATTGGACAGGGGTCTCTACAATGAGCAGTTCTTC.